These 29 T cell receptor beta chains were sequenced from one sample in a study of blood T cell repertoires in COVID-19. TCRdb's copy holds only in-frame clones and misses some; the assay was immunoSEQ multiplex PCR. Here the sample spans about 210,000 clones, under 90% being singletons. Sequenced material: peripheral blood. These receptors all come from a woman of 80 years or more with COVID-19, enrolled during active disease.

This sequence joins TRBV11-3 and TRBJ2-2; D gene unclear. This CDR3 has 15 residues. Germline V gene data show CDR1 as SGHNT and CDR2 as YENEEA. The ends were cut back, 0 bases at V and 1 base at J, with 6 bases in the middle. In nucleotides, the CDR3 is TGTGCCAGCAGCTTAGATTCCGGGAACACCGGGGAGCTGTTTTTT. Its protein is CASSLDSGNTGELFF.

The chain employs TRBV5-1 and TRBJ1-1; TRBD1 is a possible D gene (6 bases). Trimming removed 0 bases from V and 1 base from J, with 19 bases in between. Germline assignment: CDR1 SGHRS and CDR2 YFSETQ. This CDR3 region has 18 residues. The CDR3 protein is CASSLGQASRLRNTEAFF. The CDR3 coding sequence is TGCGCCAGCAGCTTGGGACAGGCCAGCCGTCTCCGGAACACTGAAGCTTTCTTT. The full variable domain, rest sourced from reference TRBV5-1 and TRBJ1-1, is KAGVTQTPRYLIKTRGQQVTLSCSPISGHRSVSWYQQTPGQGLQFLFEYFSETQRNKGNFPGRFSGRQFSNSRSEMNVSTLELGDSALYLCASSLGQASRLRNTEAFFGQGTRLTVV.

The V and J genes are TRBV5-1 and TRBJ2-1, with 11 bases matching TRBD2. Germline trimming cut 4 bases from V and 4 bases from J; bases unmatched to any gene: 7. The germline gives CDR1 SGHRS, CDR2 YFSETQ. The CDR3 runs to 16 residues. CDR3 region: CASSVMTSGAYNEQFF. CDR3 DNA: TGCGCCAGCAGCGTAATGACTAGCGGGGCTTACAATGAGCAGTTCTTC.

The chain uses TRBV11-1 and TRBJ2-1, with TRBD2 matching over 7 bases. This CDR3 spans 12 amino acids. The germline CDR1 and CDR2 sequences are SGHAT and FQDESV (reference sequence). V lost 2 bases, J lost 8 bases, and 0 bases stayed unmatched. CDR3 nucleotide sequence: TGTGCCAGCAGCTTAAGCGGGGATGAGCAGTTCTTC. Translated, it gives CASSLSGDEQFF.

V is TRBV19 and J is TRBJ1-2; D is perhaps TRBD1 (6 bases). Germline assignment: CDR1 LNHDA and CDR2 SQIVND (reference sequence). The CDR3 consists of 16 residues. The V gene lost 2 bases and the J gene lost 0 bases, with 13 bases spanning the gap. The CDR3 here is CASSISQGTPNYGYTF. The CDR3 DNA sequence: TGTGCCAGTAGTATATCTCAGGGGACACCTAACTATGGCTACACCTTC.

This clone was found once. The chain joins TRBV15 to TRBJ1-6, with TRBD1 identical over 9 bases. With 4 bases clipped from V and 7 bases from J, the junction kept 8 bases outside the gene matches. Germline V lookup: CDR1 LNHNV, CDR2 YYDKDF (reference sequence). The CDR3 contains 16 residues. Here the CDR3 DNA reads TGTGCCACCAGCACTGGACAGGGGATTTTAAATTCACCCCTCCACTTT. This gives the protein CATSTGQGILNSPLHF. Complete variable domain (other parts from reference TRBV15 and TRBJ1-6): DAMVIQNPRYQVTQFGKPVTLSCSQTLNHNVMYWYQQKSSQAPKLLFHYYDKDFNNEADTPDNFQSRRPNTSFCFLDIRSPGLGDTAMYLCATSTGQGILNSPLHFGNGTRLTVT.

The rearrangement links TRBV10-2 to TRBJ1-2; 8 bases fit TRBD1. Trimming at V came to 5 bases and at J to 6 bases, leaving 5 bases not matched to a gene. Germline CDR1 WSHSY, CDR2 SAAADI. The CDR3 is 13 residues long. CDR3 DNA: TGCGCCAGCAGTCCCCAGGGGGCCCATGGCTACACCTTC. It translates to CASSPQGAHGYTF.

This clone was observed a few times. The chain links TRBV7-6 to TRBJ1-3; 7 bases match TRBD1. After removal of 2 bases from V and 0 bases from J, the junction contained 7 bases not matched to a gene. CDR1 and CDR2 (germline): SGHVS, FNYEAQ. CDR3 length: 17 residues. Here the CDR3 reads CASSLIPGQLSGNTIYF. The CDR3 coding sequence is TGTGCCAGCAGCTTAATCCCGGGACAGCTCTCTGGAAACACCATATATTTT.

The chain combines TRBV30 with TRBJ1-1; D is possibly TRBD1 (5 bases). The CDR3 loop spans 13 amino acids. The V end lost 4 bases, the J end lost 5 bases, and 14 bases lay between the germline ends. Germline CDR1 reads GTSNPN; CDR2 reads SVGIG (reference sequence). The CDR3 here is CAWNRQSRTEAFF. The DNA of the CDR3 is TGTGCCTGGAATAGACAGAGTAGGACTGAAGCTTTCTTT.

The chain recombines TRBV10-3 with TRBJ2-2; a possible D gene is TRBD1 (6 bases). CDR3 length: 16 residues. Trimming left V 4 bases short and J 0 bases short, with 12 bases between. Germline CDR1 reads ENHRY; CDR2 reads SYGVKD. CDR3 region: CAISVAGAPNTGELFF. CDR3 coding DNA: TGTGCCATCAGTGTCGCAGGGGCCCCGAACACCGGGGAGCTGTTTTTT.

The chain carries TRBV7-2 and TRBJ2-4, with TRBD2 matching 7 bases. V shed 3 bases, J shed 7 bases, and the junction held 6 bases outside the gene matches. Germline lookup yields CDR1 SGHTA and CDR2 FQGNSA. The CDR3 loop spans 14 amino acids. CDR3 in amino acids: CASSLTGGGNIQYF. The CDR3 DNA reads TGTGCCAGCAGCTTGACGGGGGGAGGGAACATTCAGTACTTC.

A word on this clone: The junction differs from germline at one of its ends, possibly a read error. The rearrangement links TRBV7-9 to TRBJ2-6, with a weak D call TRBD1 (5 bases). The CDR3 length is 13 residues. Germline V gene lookup returns CDR1 SEHNR and CDR2 FQNEAQ (reference sequence). The CDR3 reads CASSLSGANVPTF. The CDR3 DNA reads as TGTGCCAGCAGCTTGTCTGGGGCCAACGTCCCGACTTTC.

The J gene is TRBJ1-5, the V gene TRBV7-2; 9 nucleotides align to TRBD1. Germline trimming cut 5 bases from V and 0 bases from J; bases unmatched to any gene: 8. The CDR3 runs 17 residues. Germline V CDR1 and CDR2: SGHTA, FQGNSA. The CDR3 DNA is TGTGCCAGCAGCACCAGGACAGGGGCTTATAGCAATCAGCCCCAGCATTTT. This gives the protein CASSTRTGAYSNQPQHF.

This rearrangement joins TRBV18 to TRBJ2-6; 7 bases are a match to TRBD1. CDR1 KGHSH and CDR2 LQKENI come from the germline V gene. CDR3 size: 18 residues. Germline trimming cut 2 bases from V and 0 bases from J; bases unmatched to any gene: 7. In DNA, the CDR3 is TGTGCCAGCTCACCATCGGGGACAGTGGACTCTGGGGCCAACGTCCTGACTTTC. It specifies CASSPSGTVDSGANVLTF.

This clone has a single count. The rearrangement joins TRBV4-2 to TRBJ2-3; 11 nucleotides agree with TRBD1. The V and J ends lost 1 base and 6 bases, in that order; junction bases with no gene match: 9. The CDR3 runs to 17 residues. Germline V CDR1 and CDR2: LGHNA, YNFKEQ. The CDR3 loop is CASSQGGGQGARDTQYF. The DNA of the CDR3 is TGTGCCAGCAGCCAAGGGGGAGGACAGGGGGCTAGGGATACGCAGTATTTT.

V and J are TRBV4-2 and TRBJ2-5; possible D gene TRBD1, 6 bases. V was cut by 5 bases and J by 0 bases, with 10 bases left in between. CDR1 and CDR2 (germline): LGHNA, YNFKEQ. The CDR3 loop spans 14 amino acids. CDR3 loop: CASSLRDNQETQYF. CDR3 nucleotide sequence: TGTGCCAGCAGCTTACGGGACAACCAAGAGACCCAGTACTTC.

The sample holds one count of this clone. J is TRBJ1-2 and V is TRBV28; TRBD1 agrees at 9 bases. The CDR3 sequence is 13 residues long. V shed 7 bases, J shed 5 bases, and the junction held 5 bases outside the gene matches. Germline CDR1 is MDHEN and CDR2 is SYDVKM. CDR3 in DNA: TGTGCCAGCACCACAGGGGGCTTTTATGGCTACACCTTC. Translated: CASTTGGFYGYTF.

In this sample, this clone turned up once. V usage is TRBV18 and J usage is TRBJ1-1; TRBD1 might be the D (6 bases). CDR3 size: 14 residues. The germline gives CDR1 KGHSH, CDR2 LQKENI. V shed 2 bases and J shed 6 bases, with 13 bases lying between them. Here the CDR3 reads CASSPFSDSSEAFF. DNA for the CDR3: TGTGCCAGCTCACCATTCTCGGACAGCTCTGAAGCTTTCTTT.

The rearrangement joins TRBV2 to TRBJ1-6, with 12 bases aligning to TRBD1. The length of the CDR3 is 15 residues. Germline CDR1 SNHLY, CDR2 FYNNEI. Trimming took 6 bases from V and 7 from J; bases not matched to a gene: 4. CDR3 bases: TGTGCCAGCAGGGGGACAGGGGGCTTCAATTCACCCCTCCACTTT. Translated, it gives CASRGTGGFNSPLHF. Combining the CDR3 with reference TRBV2 and TRBJ1-6 gives the whole variable domain EPEVTQTPSHQVTQMGQEVILRCVPISNHLYFYWYRQILGQKVEFLVSFYNNEISEKSEIFDDQFSVERPDGSNFTLKIRSTKLEDSAMYFCASRGTGGFNSPLHFGNGTRLTVT.

This sequence joins TRBV6-2 or TRBV6-3 and TRBJ2-7, with 14 bases identical to TRBD2. Per the germline V gene, CDR1 is MNHEY and CDR2 is SVGEGT. The junction had 10 bases not matched to a gene; V was cut back by 5 bases and J by 7 bases. The CDR3 length is 16 residues. In DNA form, the CDR3 reads TGTGCCAGCAGTAACGGACTAGCGGGGGGACCGCGGGAGCAGTACGTC. It yields the protein CASSNGLAGGPREQYV.

The CDR3: CASSQRTGDYGYTF. CDR3 nucleotide sequence: TGCGCCAGCAGCCAAAGGACAGGGGACTATGGCTACACCTTC. The chain joins TRBV4-3 to TRBJ1-2; 9 nucleotides line up with TRBD1. The J segment lost 3 bases and the V segment lost 2 bases, leaving 1 base of the junction unmatched. The germline gives CDR1 LGHNA, CDR2 YSLEER. The CDR3 is 14 residues long.

This clone was detected only once. The chain has TRBV11-1 and TRBJ2-5; D is unclear. V was trimmed by 1 base and J by 5 bases, leaving 14 bases between them. The germline CDR1 and CDR2 sequences are SGHAT and FQDESV (reference sequence). The CDR3 has 15 amino acids. CDR3 sequence: CASSLVVSREETQYF. CDR3 nucleotide sequence: TGTGCCAGCAGCTTAGTGGTTAGCAGAGAGGAGACCCAGTACTTC.

V and J are TRBV2 and TRBJ1-4; a weak D match, TRBD1 (5 bases). The ends were cut back, 1 base at V and 8 bases at J, with 14 bases in the middle. Germline CDR1 SNHLY, CDR2 FYNNEI. The CDR3 extends over 15 amino acids. Here the CDR3 DNA reads TGTGCCAGCAGTGAAGGGGGGTTAAGCGGGGAAAAACTGTTTTTT. It is translated as CASSEGGLSGEKLFF.

The chain uses TRBV23-1 and TRBJ1-5; the D gene is possibly TRBD1 (5 bases). TRBV23-1 is an open reading frame, and its role is uncertain. The CDR3 covers 17 residues. The V end lost 1 base, the J end lost 5 bases, and 18 bases lay between the germline ends. CDR3 DNA sequence: TGCGCCAGCAGTCAATATACATTCGACAGAGAATATCAGCCCCAGCATTTT. It codes for CASSQYTFDREYQPQHF.

The chain joins TRBV7-2 to TRBJ2-2; 7 bases are a match to TRBD1. The germline CDR1 and CDR2 sequences are SGHTA and FQGNSA. This CDR3 has 16 amino acids. V trimming: 5 bases; J trimming: 6 bases; junction bases outside the gene matches: 12. CDR3 protein: CASSLRPGQRSGELFF. CDR3 DNA: TGTGCCAGCAGCCTGAGACCGGGACAGCGGTCCGGGGAGCTGTTTTTT.

The genes are TRBV19 and TRBJ1-4, with 9 bases aligning to TRBD1. The CDR3 runs to 15 residues. The germline CDR1 and CDR2 sequences are LNHDA and SQIVND (reference sequence). The V segment lost 4 bases and the J segment 7 bases; nucleotides outside the gene matches: 7. The CDR3 nucleotides are TGTGCCAGTAGTACCACCGGGACAGGGAGTGAAAAACTGTTTTTT. Translation gives CASSTTGTGSEKLFF.

V gene TRBV27 combines with J gene TRBJ2-7; tentative D call: TRBD2 (6 bases). The CDR3 is 15 amino acids. V lost 5 bases to trimming and J lost 3 bases, with 17 bases between them. From germline, CDR1 is MNHEY and CDR2 SMNVEV (reference sequence). Here the CDR3 DNA reads TGTGCCAGCAGTCCCTTTGGGGGGTCAGGCTACGAGCAGTACTTC. It yields the protein CASSPFGGSGYEQYF.

The sample holds a few counts of this clone. This sequence joins TRBV9 and TRBJ1-4; D is ambiguous. The CDR3 is 15 amino acids. Germline CDR1 SGDLS, CDR2 YYNGEE. Trimming shortened V by 1 base and J by 0 bases, and 7 bases separated the two germline ends. The CDR3 sequence: CASSVLDATNEKLFF. CDR3 in DNA: TGTGCCAGCAGCGTATTAGATGCAACTAATGAAAAACTGTTTTTT.

This clone appeared once. The chain uses TRBV7-2 and TRBJ2-4; a weak D match, TRBD2 (6 bases). The germline V and J ends were trimmed by 0 bases and 7 bases, with 16 bases remaining between them. The CDR3 runs 16 residues. Germline values: CDR1 SGHTA, CDR2 FQGNSA. The CDR3 loop is CASSLASRLGGNIQYF. CDR3 nucleotides: TGTGCCAGCAGCTTAGCCTCAAGGTTAGGAGGGAACATTCAGTACTTC. The whole variable domain, remainder taken from reference TRBV7-2 and TRBJ2-4, is GAGVSQSPSNKVTEKGKDVELRCDPISGHTALYWYRQSLGQGLEFLIYFQGNSAPDKSGLPSDRFSAERTGGSVSTLTIQRTQQEDSAVYLCASSLASRLGGNIQYFGAGTRLSVL.